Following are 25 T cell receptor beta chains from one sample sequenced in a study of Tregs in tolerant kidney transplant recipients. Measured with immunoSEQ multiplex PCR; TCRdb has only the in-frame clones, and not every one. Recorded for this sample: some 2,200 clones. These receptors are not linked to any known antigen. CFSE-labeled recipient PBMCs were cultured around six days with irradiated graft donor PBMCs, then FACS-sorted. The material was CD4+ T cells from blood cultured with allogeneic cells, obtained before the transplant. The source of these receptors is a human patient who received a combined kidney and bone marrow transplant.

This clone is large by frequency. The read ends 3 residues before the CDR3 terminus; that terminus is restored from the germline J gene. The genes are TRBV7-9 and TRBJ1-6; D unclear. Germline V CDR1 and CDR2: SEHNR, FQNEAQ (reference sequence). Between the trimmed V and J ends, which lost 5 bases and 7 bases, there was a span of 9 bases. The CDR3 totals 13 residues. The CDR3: CASSALINSPLHF. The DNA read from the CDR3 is TGTGCCAGCAGCGCGCTGATCAATTCACCC.

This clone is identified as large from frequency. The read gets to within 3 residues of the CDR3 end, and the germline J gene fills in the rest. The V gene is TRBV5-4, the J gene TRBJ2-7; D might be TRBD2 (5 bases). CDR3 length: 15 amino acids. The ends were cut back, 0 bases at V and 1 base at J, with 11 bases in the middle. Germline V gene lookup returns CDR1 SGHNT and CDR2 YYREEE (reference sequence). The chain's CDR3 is CASSLGGFFSYEQYF. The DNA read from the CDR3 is TGTGCCAGCAGCTTGGGAGGGTTTTTTTCCTACGAG.

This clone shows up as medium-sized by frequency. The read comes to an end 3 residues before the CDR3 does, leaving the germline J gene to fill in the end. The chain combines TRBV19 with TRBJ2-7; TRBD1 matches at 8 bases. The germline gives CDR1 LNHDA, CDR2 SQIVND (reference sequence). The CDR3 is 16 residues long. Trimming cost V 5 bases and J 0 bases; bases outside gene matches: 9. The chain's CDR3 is CASSRTGRRNSYEQYF. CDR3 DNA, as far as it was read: TGTGCCAGTAGTCGGACAGGGCGCAGAAACTCCTACGAG.

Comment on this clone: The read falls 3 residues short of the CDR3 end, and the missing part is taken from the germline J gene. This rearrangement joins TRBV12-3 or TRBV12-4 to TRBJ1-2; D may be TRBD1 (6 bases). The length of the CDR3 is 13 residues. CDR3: CASSTGLIRGYTF. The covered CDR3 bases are TGTGCCAGCAGTACAGGGTTAATAAGGGGC.

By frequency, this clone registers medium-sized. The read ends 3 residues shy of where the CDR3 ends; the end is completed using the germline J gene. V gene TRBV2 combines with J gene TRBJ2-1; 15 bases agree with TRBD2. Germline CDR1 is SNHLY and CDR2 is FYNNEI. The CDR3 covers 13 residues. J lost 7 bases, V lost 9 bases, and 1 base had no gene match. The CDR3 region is CASGLAGGNEQFF. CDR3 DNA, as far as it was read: TGTGCCAGTGGACTAGCGGGGGGGAATGAG.

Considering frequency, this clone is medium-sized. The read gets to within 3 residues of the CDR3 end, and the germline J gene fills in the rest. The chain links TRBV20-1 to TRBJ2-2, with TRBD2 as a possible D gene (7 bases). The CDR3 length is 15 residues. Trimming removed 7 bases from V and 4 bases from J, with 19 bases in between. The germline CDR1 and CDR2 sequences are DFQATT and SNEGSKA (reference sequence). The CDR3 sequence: CSDRTWRGPTGELFF. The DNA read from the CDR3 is TGCAGTGACAGGACCTGGCGGGGGCCCACCGGGGAG.

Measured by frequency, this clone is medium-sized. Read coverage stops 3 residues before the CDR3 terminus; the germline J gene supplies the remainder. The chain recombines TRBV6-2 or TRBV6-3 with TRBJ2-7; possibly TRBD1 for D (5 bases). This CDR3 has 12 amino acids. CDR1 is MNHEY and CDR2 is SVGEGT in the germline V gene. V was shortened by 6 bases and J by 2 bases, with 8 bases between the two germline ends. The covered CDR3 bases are TGTGCCAGCAGAGAACAGGCCTACGAG. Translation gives CASREQAYE. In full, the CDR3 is CASREQAYEQYF.

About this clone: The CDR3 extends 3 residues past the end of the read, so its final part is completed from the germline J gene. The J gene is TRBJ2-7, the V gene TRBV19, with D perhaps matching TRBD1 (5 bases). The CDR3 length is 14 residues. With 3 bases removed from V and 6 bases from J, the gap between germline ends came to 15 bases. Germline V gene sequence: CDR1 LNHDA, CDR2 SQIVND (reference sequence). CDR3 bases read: TGTGCCAGTAGTATCAGGGCAGGATTCTCCGAG. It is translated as CASSIRAGFSE. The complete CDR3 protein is CASSIRAGFSEQYF.

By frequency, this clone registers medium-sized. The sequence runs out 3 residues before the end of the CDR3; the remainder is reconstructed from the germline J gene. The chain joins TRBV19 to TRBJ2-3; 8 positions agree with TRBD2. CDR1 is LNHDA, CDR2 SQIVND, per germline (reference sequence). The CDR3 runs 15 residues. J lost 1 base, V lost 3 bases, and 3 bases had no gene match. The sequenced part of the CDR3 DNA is TGTGCCAGTAGTATCTCGCGGGGGGGCACAGATACG. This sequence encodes CASSISRGGTDT. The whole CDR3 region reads CASSISRGGTDTQYF. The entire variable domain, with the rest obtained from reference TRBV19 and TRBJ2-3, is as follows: DGGITQSPKYLFRKEGQNVTLSCEQNLNHDAMYWYRQDPGQGLRLIYYSQIVNDFQKGDIAEGYSVSREKKESFPLTVTSAQKNPTAFYLCASSISRGGTDTQYFGPGTRLTVL.

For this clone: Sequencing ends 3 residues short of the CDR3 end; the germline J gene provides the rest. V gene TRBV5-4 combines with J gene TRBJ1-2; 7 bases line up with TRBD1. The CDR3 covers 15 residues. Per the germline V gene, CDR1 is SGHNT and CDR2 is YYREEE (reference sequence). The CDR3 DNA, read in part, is TGTGCCAGCAGCTCCCGGGGAGGGGGCGCGGGAGGC. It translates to CASSSRGGGAGG. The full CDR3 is CASSSRGGGAGGYTF.

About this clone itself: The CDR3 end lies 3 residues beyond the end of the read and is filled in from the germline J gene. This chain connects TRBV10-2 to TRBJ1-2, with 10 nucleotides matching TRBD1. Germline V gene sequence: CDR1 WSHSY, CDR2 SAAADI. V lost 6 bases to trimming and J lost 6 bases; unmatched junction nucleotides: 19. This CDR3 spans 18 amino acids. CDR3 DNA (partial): TGCGCCAGCAGCCCCAACCGACGCGACAGGGGGCAAGGGGATGGC. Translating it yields CASSPNRRDRGQGDG. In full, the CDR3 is CASSPNRRDRGQGDGYTF.

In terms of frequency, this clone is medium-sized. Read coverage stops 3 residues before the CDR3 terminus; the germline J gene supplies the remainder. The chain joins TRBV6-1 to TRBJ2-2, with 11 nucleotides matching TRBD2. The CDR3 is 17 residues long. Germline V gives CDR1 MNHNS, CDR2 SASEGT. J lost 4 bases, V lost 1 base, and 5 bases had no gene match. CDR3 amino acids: CASSEGVLAGVTGELFF. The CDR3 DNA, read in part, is TGTGCCAGCAGTGAAGGGGTACTAGCGGGGGTCACCGGGGAG.

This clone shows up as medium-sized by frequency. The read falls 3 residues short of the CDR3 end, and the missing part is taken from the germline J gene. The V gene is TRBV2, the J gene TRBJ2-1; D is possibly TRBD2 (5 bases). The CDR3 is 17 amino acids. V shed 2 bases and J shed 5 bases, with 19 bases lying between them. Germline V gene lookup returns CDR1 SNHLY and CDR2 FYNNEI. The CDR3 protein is CASSERTFSPSDNEQFF. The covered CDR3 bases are TGTGCCAGCAGTGAAAGGACTTTTTCACCTTCTGACAATGAG. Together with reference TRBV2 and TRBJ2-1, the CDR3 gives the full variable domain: EPEVTQTPSHQVTQMGQEVILRCVPISNHLYFYWYRQILGQKVEFLVSFYNNEISEKSEIFDDQFSVERPDGSNFTLKIRSTKLEDSAMYFCASSERTFSPSDNEQFFGPGTRLTVL.

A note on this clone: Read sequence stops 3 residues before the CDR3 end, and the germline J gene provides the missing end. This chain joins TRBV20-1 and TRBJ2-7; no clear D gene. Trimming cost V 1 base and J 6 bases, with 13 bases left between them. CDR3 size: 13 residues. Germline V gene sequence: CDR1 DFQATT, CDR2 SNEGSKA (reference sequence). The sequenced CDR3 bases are TGCAGTGCTAGAGCTAGACCGAGAGTCGAG. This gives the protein CSARARPRVE. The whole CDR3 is CSARARPRVEQYF.

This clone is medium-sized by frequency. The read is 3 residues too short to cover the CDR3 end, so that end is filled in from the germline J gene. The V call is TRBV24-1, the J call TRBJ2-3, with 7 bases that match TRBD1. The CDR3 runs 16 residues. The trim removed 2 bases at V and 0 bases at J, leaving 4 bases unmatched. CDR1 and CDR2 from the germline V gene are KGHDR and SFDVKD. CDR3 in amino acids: CATSDSQGFSTDTQYF. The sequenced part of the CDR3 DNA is TGTGCCACCAGTGATTCACAGGGGTTTAGCACAGATACG.

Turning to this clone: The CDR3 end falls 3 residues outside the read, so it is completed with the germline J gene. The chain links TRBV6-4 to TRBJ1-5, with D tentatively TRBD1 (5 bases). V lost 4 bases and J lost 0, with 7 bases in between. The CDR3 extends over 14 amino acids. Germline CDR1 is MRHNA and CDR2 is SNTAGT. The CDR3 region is CASSAGNSNQPQHF. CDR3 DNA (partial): TGTGCCAGCAGTGCAGGGAATAGCAATCAGCCC.

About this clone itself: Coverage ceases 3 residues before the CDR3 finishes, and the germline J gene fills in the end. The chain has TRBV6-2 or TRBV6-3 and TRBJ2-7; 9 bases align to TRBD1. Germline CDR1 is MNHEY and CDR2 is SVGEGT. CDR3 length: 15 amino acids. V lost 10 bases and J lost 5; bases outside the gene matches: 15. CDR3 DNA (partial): TGTGCCACATCTACCCCCGGGACAGGGAAGCACGAG. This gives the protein CATSTPGTGKHE. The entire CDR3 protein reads CATSTPGTGKHEQYF.

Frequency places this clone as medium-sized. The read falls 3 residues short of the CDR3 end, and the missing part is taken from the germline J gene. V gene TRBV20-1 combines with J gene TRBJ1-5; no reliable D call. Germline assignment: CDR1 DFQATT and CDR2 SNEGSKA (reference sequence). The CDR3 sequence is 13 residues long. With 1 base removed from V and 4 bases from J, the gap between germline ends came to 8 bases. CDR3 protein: CSARAGSNQPQHF. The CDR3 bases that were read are TGCAGTGCTAGAGCAGGTTCGAATCAGCCC.

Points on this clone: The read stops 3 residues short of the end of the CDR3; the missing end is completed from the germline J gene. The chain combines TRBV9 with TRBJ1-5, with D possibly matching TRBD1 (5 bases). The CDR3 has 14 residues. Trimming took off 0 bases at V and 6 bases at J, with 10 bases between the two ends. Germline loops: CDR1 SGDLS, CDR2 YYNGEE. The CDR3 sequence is CASSVGQGSQPQHF. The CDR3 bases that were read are TGTGCCAGCAGCGTAGGTCAGGGAAGTCAGCCC. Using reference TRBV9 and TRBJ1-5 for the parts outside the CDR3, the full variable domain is DSGVTQTPKHLITATGQRVTLRCSPRSGDLSVYWYQQSLDQGLQFLIQYYNGEERAKGNILERFSAQQFPDLHSELNLSSLELGDSALYFCASSVGQGSQPQHFGDGTRLSIL.

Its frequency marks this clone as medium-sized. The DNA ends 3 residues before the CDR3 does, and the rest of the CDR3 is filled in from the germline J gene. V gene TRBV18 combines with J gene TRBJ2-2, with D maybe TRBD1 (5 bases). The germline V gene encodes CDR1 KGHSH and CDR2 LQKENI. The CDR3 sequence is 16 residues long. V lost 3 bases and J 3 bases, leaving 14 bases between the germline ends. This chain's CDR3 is CASSPLPQVDTGELFF. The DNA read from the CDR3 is TGTGCCAGCTCACCTTTGCCACAGGTCGACACCGGGGAG.

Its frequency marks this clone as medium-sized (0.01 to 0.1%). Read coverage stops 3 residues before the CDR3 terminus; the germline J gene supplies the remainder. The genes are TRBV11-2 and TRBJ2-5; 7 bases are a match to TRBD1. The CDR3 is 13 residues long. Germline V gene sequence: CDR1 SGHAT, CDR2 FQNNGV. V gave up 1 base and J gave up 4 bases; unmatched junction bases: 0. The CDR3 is CASSLGQGETQYF. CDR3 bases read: TGTGCCAGCAGCTTAGGACAGGGAGAGACC.

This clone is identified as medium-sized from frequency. CDR3 bases read: TGTGCCAGCAGCTATGGCGGGATAAACCCTAACACTGAA. This codes for CASSYGGINPNTE. The whole CDR3 sequence reads CASSYGGINPNTEAFF. The gene calls are TRBV28 and TRBJ1-1; D is ambiguous. The read ends 3 residues before the CDR3 terminus; that terminus is restored from the germline J gene. The germline CDR1 and CDR2 sequences are MDHEN and SYDVKM. This CDR3 is 16 amino acids long. Trimming cost V 6 bases and J 2 bases, with 19 bases left between them.

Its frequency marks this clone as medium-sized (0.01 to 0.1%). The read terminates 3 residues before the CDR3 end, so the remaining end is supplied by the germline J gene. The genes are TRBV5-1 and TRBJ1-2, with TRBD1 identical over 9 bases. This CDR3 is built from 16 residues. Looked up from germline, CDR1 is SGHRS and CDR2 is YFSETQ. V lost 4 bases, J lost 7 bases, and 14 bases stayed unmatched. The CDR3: CASSPEPHRGLVGYTF. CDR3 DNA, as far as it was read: TGCGCCAGCAGCCCGGAACCACACAGGGGGCTCGTTGGC.

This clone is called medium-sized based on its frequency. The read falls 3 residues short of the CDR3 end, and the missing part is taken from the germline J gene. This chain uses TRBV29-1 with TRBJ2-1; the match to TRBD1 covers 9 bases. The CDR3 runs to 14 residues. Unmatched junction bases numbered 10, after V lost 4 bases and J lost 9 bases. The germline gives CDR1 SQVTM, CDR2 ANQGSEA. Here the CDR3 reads CSVAIGTGNGEQFF. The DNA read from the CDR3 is TGCAGCGTTGCTATTGGGACAGGGAACGGTGAG.

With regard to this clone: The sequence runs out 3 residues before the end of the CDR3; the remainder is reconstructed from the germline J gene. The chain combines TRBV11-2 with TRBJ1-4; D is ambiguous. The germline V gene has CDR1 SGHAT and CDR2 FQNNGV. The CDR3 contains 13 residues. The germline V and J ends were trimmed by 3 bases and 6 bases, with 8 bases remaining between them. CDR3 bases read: TGTGCCAGCAGCTTGGGCAGCTATGAAAAA. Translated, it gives CASSLGSYEK. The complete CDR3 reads CASSLGSYEKLFF.